These 13 T cell receptor beta chains were all obtained from the same sample, sequenced in a study of low-dose radiotherapy and immunotherapy resistance in tumors. Described time point: after trial treatment. The sample's treatment: LDRT plus nivolumab, ipilimumab, low-dose cyclophosphamide and aspirin (RACIN trial). TRAV and TRBV primers primed cDNA for both TCRalpha and TCRbeta. Over around 19 PCR cycles, TCRs were amplified from a constant-region primer and V-primer adapter. TCRdb independently ran MiXCR on the reads; one entry per CDR3 protein. The table lists some 100,000 distinct CDR3 sequences, more than 20% of them singletons, with 10% to 15% in the top ten. This sample comprised PBMCs, obtained after low-dose radiotherapy plus immunotherapy. These receptors were collected from a female donor with ovarian cancer.

This clonotype was picked up many times. The chain employs TRBV28 and TRBJ2-1, with D perhaps TRBD1 (6 bases). CDR1 is MDHEN and CDR2 is SYDVKM in the germline V gene. This CDR3 has 13 residues. V lost 4 bases to trimming and J lost 10 bases, with 14 bases between them. DNA of the CDR3: TGTGCCAGCAGTTCCACCGGACAGCCCGAGCAGTTCTTC. Translating it yields CASSSTGQPEQFF.

The table lists this clonotype with many counts. The CDR3 sequence is CASSFPGGGGPLHF. As DNA, the CDR3 is TGCGCCAGCAGCTTTCCAGGGGGCGGAGGACCCCTCCACTTT. The chain combines TRBV5-1 with TRBJ1-6; 8 nucleotides agree with TRBD1. J was trimmed by 12 bases and V by 2 bases; bases with no gene match: 7. The germline V gene encodes CDR1 SGHRS and CDR2 YFSETQ. The CDR3 loop spans 14 amino acids. The entire variable domain, with the rest obtained from reference TRBV5-1 and TRBJ1-6, is as follows: KAGVTQTPRYLIKTRGQQVTLSCSPISGHRSVSWYQQTPGQGLQFLFEYFSETQRNKGNFPGRFSGRQFSNSRSEMNVSTLELGDSALYLCASSFPGGGGPLHFGNGTRLTVT.

This clonotype occurred many times. The chain recombines TRBV12-3 or TRBV12-4 with TRBJ1-6; TRBD1 agrees at 7 bases. CDR3 length equals 15 residues. V lost 3 bases and J lost 7; bases outside the gene matches: 6. This CDR3 reads CASSFLPRGNSPLHF. CDR3 in DNA: TGTGCCAGCAGTTTCCTCCCCAGGGGGAATTCACCCCTCCACTTT.

This clonotype was counted many times. J is TRBJ1-2 and V is TRBV20-1; 8 nucleotides line up with TRBD1. V lost 2 bases, J lost 7 bases, and 12 bases stayed unmatched. The CDR3 contains 15 residues. The germline V gene has CDR1 DFQATT and CDR2 SNEGSKA (reference sequence). Here the CDR3 reads CSARPTRGLQVGYTF. The CDR3 DNA sequence: TGCAGTGCTAGACCGACCAGGGGGCTGCAGGTTGGCTACACCTTC.

This clonotype has at least ten counts. The chain has TRBV11-2 and TRBJ2-5; 8 bases are shared with TRBD2. Looked up from germline, CDR1 is SGHAT and CDR2 is FQNNGV. CDR3 length: 15 residues. Germline trimming cut 1 base from V and 6 bases from J; bases unmatched to any gene: 7. In DNA, the CDR3 is TGTGCCAGCAGCTTAGCGTTAGCGGGGTTGAAGACCCAGTACTTC. Protein product: CASSLALAGLKTQYF.

This clonotype has ten or more counts. The chain employs TRBV19 and TRBJ1-5; TRBD1 matches 10 bases. Germline loops: CDR1 LNHDA, CDR2 SQIVND (reference sequence). The V segment lost 3 bases and the J segment 5 bases; nucleotides outside the gene matches: 7. This CDR3 region has 16 residues. CDR3 DNA: TGTGCCAGTAGTATTCTCCGGGACAGGGGAGATCAGCCCCAGCATTTT. Protein sequence: CASSILRDRGDQPQHF.

This clonotype was recorded many times. In DNA form, the CDR3 reads TGTGCCAGCAGTTTCCGGGACAGGGGTAGCGGGGAGCTGTTTTTT. The encoded protein is CASSFRDRGSGELFF. The V call is TRBV12-3 or TRBV12-4, the J call TRBJ2-2; 10 bases agree with TRBD1. CDR3 size: 15 residues. With 3 bases clipped from V and 7 bases from J, the junction kept 5 bases outside the gene matches.

This clonotype was found many times. The chain joins TRBV4-3 to TRBJ2-2; perhaps TRBD2 as D (6 bases). The V end was cut by 2 bases, the J end by 3 bases, with 13 bases between. The CDR3 is made up of 16 amino acids. The germline gives CDR1 LGHNA, CDR2 YSLEER. As DNA, the CDR3 is TGCGCCAGCAGCCAATTGGAGGGAGTGGACACCGGGGAGCTGTTTTTT. Translating it yields CASSQLEGVDTGELFF.

This clonotype was observed once. One end of the junction fails to match germline, which may point to a read error. The chain couples TRBV10-3 to TRBJ2-2; a possible D gene is TRBD1 (5 bases). This CDR3 contains 15 residues. Germline-derived CDR1 and CDR2 are ENHRY and SYGVKD. This CDR3 is CAISALTDNTWELFF. Written as DNA, the CDR3 is TGTGCCATCAGTGCTCTGACAGATAACACCTGGGAGCTGTTTTTT.

This clonotype was seen ten or more times. V is TRBV28 and J is TRBJ1-2, with TRBD1 matching over 10 bases. V shed 6 bases, J shed 9 bases, and the junction held 16 bases outside the gene matches. This CDR3 is built from 16 residues. In germline, CDR1 is MDHEN, CDR2 SYDVKM. CDR3 region: CASSQTSGQGMVSYTF. The CDR3 DNA follows: TGTGCCAGCAGCCAAACCTCGGGACAGGGGATGGTTAGCTACACCTTC.

In its sample, this clonotype was seen many times. The chain links TRBV19 to TRBJ2-7; D is undetermined. This CDR3 spans 13 amino acids. V was trimmed by 3 bases and J by 5 bases, leaving 11 bases between them. Germline V gives CDR1 LNHDA, CDR2 SQIVND (reference sequence). CDR3 residues: CASSIAQAHEQYF. In nucleotides, the CDR3 is TGTGCCAGTAGTATCGCTCAGGCCCACGAGCAGTACTTC.

This sequence joins TRBV25-1 and TRBJ2-3; TRBD2 aligns across 7 bases. CDR1 is MGHDK, CDR2 SYGVNS, per germline. V shed 4 bases and J 0 bases; nucleotides not matched to a gene: 10. The CDR3 runs 17 residues. The CDR3 sequence: CASSASAGRSSTDTQYF. The CDR3 nucleotides are TGTGCCAGCAGTGCATCAGCGGGGCGATCTAGCACAGATACGCAGTATTTT.

This clonotype was counted many times. The chain recombines TRBV28 with TRBJ1-2; 8 bases match TRBD1. CDR1 and CDR2 (germline): MDHEN, SYDVKM. The J segment lost 1 base and the V segment lost 2 bases, leaving 6 bases of the junction unmatched. CDR3 size: 16 residues. This chain's CDR3 is CASSLHGTGDNYGYTF. Here the CDR3 DNA reads TGTGCCAGCAGTTTACATGGGACAGGAGATAACTATGGCTACACCTTC.